This TCR beta chain emerged from a study of T cells in localized non-small cell lung cancer (dated by TCRdb to the early 2020s). About the investigation overall: T cell repertoires of some 240 early-stage NSCLC patients were analyzed, with tumors being compared against uninvolved tumor-adjacent lungs. All 240 or so NSCLC patients in the cohort were treatment-naive and had localized lung tumors that were resected. Of the NSCLC patients, around 130 were male and approximately 99 were female, and the mean age was about 69 years. What the study reported, not specific to this receptor: Because multi-region tumor sequencing was not performed, intratumor heterogeneity could not be ruled out. Of the top 100 tumor clones, a median of approximately 60 were detected in paired uninvolved adjacent lung; under 30 were also among that lung's top 100. Higher blood T cell density associated with longer overall survival, while higher adjacent-lung clonality associated with shorter survival. Uninvolved tumor-adjacent lung showed the highest T cell clonality, higher than tumor, which suggests more focused antigenic responses in the uninvolved tumor-adjacent lung. Because the study design was exploratory, TCR variables were selected using unadjusted p-values without false-discovery rate correction.

Worth noting for this clone: No antigen is known for it. No much larger clone exists at a distance of one base, and base qualities are not known.

Taken from cysteine to phenylalanine, the CDR3 has 12 residues. CDR3 DNA only is kept here, 36 bases in frame from base 1. V loses 5 bases of germline sequence and J loses 7 bases, and the interval between the two ends is 11 bases. Per the germline V gene, MDHEN is the CDR1 and SYDVKM is the CDR2. At diagnosis, peripheral blood, uninvolved tumor-adjacent lung and tumor were collected and were preserved as a mix of fresh-frozen and FFPE material. The immunoSEQ Assay was used to sequence TCR beta CDR3 regions from DNA. The study's processing was this. To compute T cell density, TCR beta template counts were normalized to usable DNA, which was estimated by amplifying housekeeping genes. The preseqR package was used to estimate richness by extrapolating to 400,000 templates for PBMC samples and to 120,000 templates for tissue samples. Clonality was calculated as one minus Pielou's evenness. Tissue-enriched TCRs were identified by differential abundance testing using productive amino-acid clonotypes, minimum total count 5 and alpha 0.1. The Jaccard Index and the Morisita Overlap Index were used to measure repertoire overlap between compartments. TCR beta CDR3s were clustered by GLIPH together with public tetramer-defined viral CDR3s, and at least three viral sequences plus V-gene enrichment were required for viral motifs. TCRdb re-hosts the immuneACCESS table, in-frame sequences only. Its copies lack some clones; in the studies checked, an unresolved V gene accounts for under half of them, and the cause for the rest is not known. The V and J calls and the clone size are those of that table, but D and trimming were determined from the DNA. Here the sample has about 2,600 clones; approximately 24% occur a single time. Together, the top ten hold 6.5% to 9% of the sample.

This TCR derives from a male donor aged 60 or over with stage II squamous cell lung carcinoma. The rearranged chain carries TRBV28 and TRBJ2-5, with the D gene not confidently named. The material sequenced was lung tumor tissue, taken before any cancer treatment. The CDR3 protein is CASSPASATQYF. The nucleotides read TGTGCCAGCAGTCCCGCATCAGCGACCCAGTACTTC.